These 8 T cell receptor beta chains originate from one sample sequenced in a study of shared clonotypes between healthy human individuals. Repertoires were generated with immunoSEQ multiplex PCR, while TCRdb's copy carries only in-frame clones and drops some. The repertoire holds roughly 2.1 million clones, roughly 91% seen once, with under 2% in the top ten. Naive-designated CD8 cells lacked CD45RO, were positively enriched for CCR7, and omitted terminally differentiated effector memory CD45RA+ cells. What was sequenced was naive CD8+ T cells from PBMCs. Receptors originate from a man aged 18 to 35 in good health. Some clones in this sample may be carry-over from other donors' samples.

This clone has only one observation. This sample includes further DNA sequences coding for the same CDR3. The chain combines TRBV5-1 with TRBJ2-7; 8 bases match TRBD1. This CDR3 contains 14 residues. CDR1 is SGHRS and CDR2 is YFSETQ in the germline V gene. Germline trimming cut 4 bases from V and 2 bases from J; bases unmatched to any gene: 5. DNA of the CDR3: TGCGCCAGCAGCCCAGACAGGGGAGCCTACGAGCAGTACTTC. It yields the protein CASSPDRGAYEQYF.

The genes are TRBV23-1 and TRBJ2-7; D possibly corresponds to TRBD1 (6 bases). TRBV23-1 carries the ORF label, with uncertain function. The germline V and J ends were trimmed by 8 bases and 1 base, with 21 bases remaining between them. This CDR3 region has 16 residues. CDR3 sequence (DNA): TGCGCCAGCGGTTCAGGGGCGGAGCTACTGTCCTACGAGCAGTACTTC. It is translated as CASGSGAELLSYEQYF.

This chain connects TRBV6-5 to TRBJ2-7; D tentatively fits TRBD1 or TRBD2 (5 bases each). The CDR3 spans 15 residues. Trimming shortened V by 9 bases and J by 3 bases, and 21 bases separated the two germline ends. Germline CDR1 MNHEY, CDR2 SVGAGI. This chain's CDR3 is CASRNGASFIYEQYF. The CDR3 bases are TGTGCCAGTCGGAACGGGGCCTCCTTCATCTACGAGCAGTACTTC.

The chain combines TRBV28 with TRBJ2-1; unclear D gene. This CDR3 has 12 residues. V shed 6 bases and J shed 7 bases, with 10 bases lying between them. CDR1 is MDHEN, CDR2 SYDVKM, per germline. CDR3 nucleotide sequence: TGTGCCAGCAGCCAGATCGGAAATGAGCAGTTCTTC. It translates to CASSQIGNEQFF.

The J gene is TRBJ2-7, the V gene TRBV5-8; D is ambiguous. The CDR3 runs 16 residues. Trimming cost V 1 base and J 3 bases, with 17 bases left between them. The germline V gene has CDR1 SGHTS and CDR2 YDEGEE. The DNA of the CDR3 is TGTGCCAGCAGCTTGTGGTCAGAAATGGAAGACTACGAGCAGTACTTC. Its translation is CASSLWSEMEDYEQYF.

The rearrangement uses TRBV14 and TRBJ2-7; D not certain. This CDR3 is 13 amino acids long. V gave up 1 base and J gave up 9 bases, with 13 bases separating them. The germline gives CDR1 SGHDN, CDR2 FVKESK. The CDR3 region has the DNA TGTGCCAGCAGCCAAGGCCCGTTCTCCGGGCAGTACTTC. Protein sequence: CASSQGPFSGQYF.

This chain joins TRBV27 and TRBJ1-3; D is undetermined. CDR3 length: 14 residues. The V and J ends lost 5 bases and 0 bases respectively, with 8 bases between them. CDR1 is MNHEY and CDR2 is SMNVEV in the germline V gene (reference sequence). The CDR3 loop reads CASSQSVSGNTIYF. The CDR3 region has the DNA TGTGCCAGCAGTCAATCTGTCTCTGGAAACACCATATATTTT.

The chain combines TRBV5-6 with TRBJ2-1; possible D gene TRBD2, 6 bases. Germline lookup yields CDR1 SGHDT and CDR2 YYEEEE. The CDR3 loop spans 15 amino acids. The V and J ends lost 1 base and 3 bases respectively, with 11 bases between them. The CDR3 DNA reads TGTGCCAGCAGCTTGCCATCGACTAGCTACAATGAGCAGTTCTTC. Its translation: CASSLPSTSYNEQFF.